This entry concerns a single TCR beta chain. MiXCR was run by TCRdb on the PCR reads, yielding one entry per CDR3 protein. This repertoire shows around 18,000 distinct CDR3 sequences, under 60% found once; its top ten account for 55% to 65%. CDR1 is SGHNT and CDR2 is YENEEA in the germline V gene. The CDR3 has 15 residues. This specimen belongs to a study of CD4 and CD8 cells across lung adenocarcinoma regions. The patients had localized lung adenocarcinoma, a non-small cell subtype. Sequencing input: CD8+ T cells from the center of a lung tumor. The TCR comes from a female donor with lung adenocarcinoma. The CD4 and CD8 labels of this study may be unreliable. The V call is TRBV11-3, the J call TRBJ2-3, with TRBD2 matching 12 bases. Judging by the DNA end, TRBJ2-7 fits better; the J call may be wrong. CDR3 bases: TGTGCCAGCAGCCCTCTAGCGGGGGGGCCCAATGAGCAGTACTTC. Translating it yields CASSPLAGGPNEQYF.